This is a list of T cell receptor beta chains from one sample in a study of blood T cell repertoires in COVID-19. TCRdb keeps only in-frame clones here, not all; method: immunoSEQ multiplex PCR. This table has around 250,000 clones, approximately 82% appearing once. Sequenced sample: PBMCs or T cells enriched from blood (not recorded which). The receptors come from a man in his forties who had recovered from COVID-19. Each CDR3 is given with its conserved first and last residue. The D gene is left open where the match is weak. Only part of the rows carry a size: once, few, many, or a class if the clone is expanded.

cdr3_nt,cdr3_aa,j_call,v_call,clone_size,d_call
TGTGCCACAGGGGGTTTTTCGGGCACTGAAGCTTTCTTT,CATGGFSGTEAFF,TRBJ1-1,TRBV10-3,.,TRBD1
TGTGCCAGCTGCCTTGGGCCTAGCGGTACCTACGAGCAGTACTTC,CASCLGPSGTYEQYF,TRBJ2-7,TRBV5-6,.,TRBD2
TGTGCCAGCAGCTTAGGGGACAGGGGTAACTATGGCTACACCTTC,CASSLGDRGNYGYTF,TRBJ1-2,TRBV7-9,.,TRBD1
TGTGCCAGCAGTGACCCACACAGGGGGCTAGCGGGAGGGCCCAATGTTACCGGGGAGCTGTTTTTT,CASSDPHRGLAGGPNVTGELFF,TRBJ2-2,TRBV6-4,.,TRBD2
TGTGCCAGCAGCCCCATCAACCAGCGGTCCTACAATGAGCAGTTCTTC,CASSPINQRSYNEQFF,TRBJ2-1,TRBV3-1/TRBV3-2,.,.
TGCAGCGTTGGGACACACCTAACCACTGAAGCTTTCTTT,CSVGTHLTTEAFF,TRBJ1-1,TRBV29-1,.,.
TGTGCCAGTAGTATTCTCGGACAGGGGGCGGGTGAGCAGTTCTTC,CASSILGQGAGEQFF,TRBJ2-1,TRBV19,.,TRBD1
TGTGCCAGCAGCCCGGGACAGGGCTCACCCCTCCACTTT,CASSPGQGSPLHF,TRBJ1-6,TRBV5-4,.,TRBD1
TGTGCCAGCAGTTACTCAGGGACAGGCCCCTACGAGCAGTACTTC,CASSYSGTGPYEQYF,TRBJ2-7,TRBV6-5,once,TRBD1
TGTGCCAGCAGCCCCCCGGGGAGCTCTGGAAACACCATATATTTT,CASSPPGSSGNTIYF,TRBJ1-3,TRBV3-1/TRBV3-2,.,.
TGTGCCTGGAGTACTAGCGGGAGTGAGCAGTTCTTC,CAWSTSGSEQFF,TRBJ2-1,TRBV30,.,TRBD2
TGCGCCAGCAGTCAAATAAGACGCCAGGGGTTCCCTGAAGCTTTCTTT,CASSQIRRQGFPEAFF,TRBJ1-1,TRBV23-1,.,.
TGCGCCAGCAGCCTGGGACAGGGGTCCCCCGATACGCAGTATTTT,CASSLGQGSPDTQYF,TRBJ2-3,TRBV5-1,.,TRBD1
TGCAGCGTTCCTGGGGGGGGCGCGAACTATGGCTACACCTTC,CSVPGGGANYGYTF,TRBJ1-2,TRBV29-1,few,.
TGTGCCAGCAGTTACTCGATCAGGGGACGGCAGACCTACAATGAGCAGTTCTTC,CASSYSIRGRQTYNEQFF,TRBJ2-1,TRBV6-2/TRBV6-3,.,.
TGTGCCAGCAGCTTACAGGGTGGTCAGCCCCAGCATTTT,CASSLQGGQPQHF,TRBJ1-5,TRBV11-2,.,.
TGTGCCAGCAGCTTAGCATCAGGGTCTGGCTACACCTTC,CASSLASGSGYTF,TRBJ1-2,TRBV7-8,.,.
TGTGCCATCAGTGGGACGGAGGGGGATACGCAGTATTTT,CAISGTEGDTQYF,TRBJ2-3,TRBV10-3,.,.
TGTGCCAGCAGGGCCAGCTCTGGAAACACCATATATTTT,CASRASSGNTIYF,TRBJ1-3,TRBV25-1,.,.
TGTGCCAGCAGTTACTGGGAGGAGAACACTGAAGCTTTCTTT,CASSYWEENTEAFF,TRBJ1-1,TRBV6-8,.,.
TGCGCCAGCAGCCTACCGGGAGCCTTC,CASSLPGAF,TRBJ1-2,TRBV5-1,.,.
TGCAGCGTAAGGACAAGCTCCTATAATTCACCCCTCCACTTT,CSVRTSSYNSPLHF,TRBJ1-6,TRBV29-1,.,.
TGCAGTTCGGAAAGGGAGAATGGCTACACCTTC,CSSERENGYTF,TRBJ1-2,TRBV20-1,.,.
TGTGCCATCAGTGAGCCGACAAGAAGTTTTGAAGCTTTCTTT,CAISEPTRSFEAFF,TRBJ1-1,TRBV10-3,.,.
TGTGCCAGTAGTGCCGGAGGGTGGAATGAAAAACTGTTTTTT,CASSAGGWNEKLFF,TRBJ1-4,TRBV19,.,.
TGCGCCAGCAGCCAAGGCAGGTTCTCCTACAATGAGCAGTTCTTC,CASSQGRFSYNEQFF,TRBJ2-1,TRBV4-3,.,.
TGCGCCAGCACCAATGACCCAGGGATAGAGACCCAGTACTTC,CASTNDPGIETQYF,TRBJ2-5,TRBV5-1,.,.
TGTGCCAGCTCACCACCGGTCAGGGGATACGAGCAGTACTTC,CASSPPVRGYEQYF,TRBJ2-7,TRBV18,.,.
TGTGCCAGTAGTAGGCAGGACAGAAATGGCTACACCTTC,CASSRQDRNGYTF,TRBJ1-2,TRBV19,.,.
TGTGCCAGCAGCTCCAGGACGGGAGGGGTAGATACGCAGTATTTT,CASSSRTGGVDTQYF,TRBJ2-3,TRBV7-9,.,TRBD2
TGTGCCCTGCTCAGGGGGATGTATGGCTACACCTTC,CALLRGMYGYTF,TRBJ1-2,TRBV30,.,TRBD1
TGTGCCAGCAGTTCATCCGGGACAGGGACCTACACTGAAGCTTTCTTT,CASSSSGTGTYTEAFF,TRBJ1-1,TRBV28,once,TRBD1
TGTGCCAGCAGCCCGGGATGGGGTCCTAAAGAGACCCAGTACTTC,CASSPGWGPKETQYF,TRBJ2-5,TRBV14,.,.
TGTGCCAGCGGGGGGGGGCAGCCCAATCAGCCCCAGCATTTT,CASGGGQPNQPQHF,TRBJ1-5,TRBV28,.,.
TGTGCCAGCAGTGCTCTGGGGGGGGCGAATCAGCCCCAGCATTTT,CASSALGGANQPQHF,TRBJ1-5,TRBV28,.,.
TGTGCCTGGAGTGTACTAGCCGCCGAGCAGTACTTC,CAWSVLAAEQYF,TRBJ2-7,TRBV30,.,.
TGTGCCAGCAGTTACTCGACCGGAGCCCAGTACTTC,CASSYSTGAQYF,TRBJ2-5,TRBV6-5,.,.
TGTGCCAGCAGCCCAAGTCTAGCGGGAGCCAATGAGCAGTTCTTC,CASSPSLAGANEQFF,TRBJ2-1,TRBV7-2,.,TRBD2
TGTGCCAGCAGCTTAGCGTTTGGAGGCGGTGGGGATACGCAGTATTTT,CASSLAFGGGGDTQYF,TRBJ2-3,TRBV7-2,.,.
TGTGCCAGCAGCATCAAGTCAGGGCAAGGTTACACCTTC,CASSIKSGQGYTF,TRBJ1-2,TRBV7-3,.,.
TGTGCCAGCAGCCCGACTATAAACTCCTACAATGAGCAGTTCTTC,CASSPTINSYNEQFF,TRBJ2-1,TRBV3-1/TRBV3-2,once,.
TGTGCCAGCAGATCAGGGTCGGGGAGGTACGAGCAGTACTTC,CASRSGSGRYEQYF,TRBJ2-7,TRBV28,.,.
TGTGCCAGCAGGCATGGGGGGAGCTCCTACGAGCAGTACTTC,CASRHGGSSYEQYF,TRBJ2-7,TRBV14,.,.
TGCAGCGTTGAGAGAGGGACAGATACGCAGTATTTT,CSVERGTDTQYF,TRBJ2-3,TRBV29-1,.,.
TGTGCCAGCAGCAATGAGGGCAGGCACAGCAAGGGGACCCAGTACTTC,CASSNEGRHSKGTQYF,TRBJ2-5,TRBV21-1,.,.
TGTGCCAGCAGTTGGGGTTCGGGGGTGTATCAGCCCCAGCATTTT,CASSWGSGVYQPQHF,TRBJ1-5,TRBV28,.,.
TGTGCCAGCGTCGTAAGGACAGGGAAAGATCAGCCCCAGCATTTT,CASVVRTGKDQPQHF,TRBJ1-5,TRBV24-1,few,TRBD1
TGTGCCAGCAGTTTACGACAGGGACCCTATGGCTACACCTTC,CASSLRQGPYGYTF,TRBJ1-2,TRBV27,.,TRBD1
TGTGCCAGCAGTGCCAGGGCCACAGATACGCAGTATTTT,CASSARATDTQYF,TRBJ2-3,TRBV6-4,.,.
TGTGCCAGCAGTTTTCTGGCGGGAGAGTTCGAGCAGTACTTC,CASSFLAGEFEQYF,TRBJ2-7,TRBV28,.,TRBD2
TGCGCCAGCAGCCAAGCCGGGAGCTCCTATAATTCACCCCTCCACTTT,CASSQAGSSYNSPLHF,TRBJ1-6,TRBV4-1,.,.
TGTGCCAGCAGTGCCTGGACAGTCAACACTGAAGCTTTCTTT,CASSAWTVNTEAFF,TRBJ1-1,TRBV28,.,.
TGTGCCAGTAGTATCTCATCTCGAGGCGGGGAGCTGTTTTTT,CASSISSRGGELFF,TRBJ2-2,TRBV19,.,.
TGCAGCGTCAAACCTGCGTTGAGCTCCTACGAGCAGTACTTC,CSVKPALSSYEQYF,TRBJ2-7,TRBV29-1,.,.
TGTGCCAGCAGCTTAGCGCGGACAGGGGCGGGAGAAAAACTGTTTTTT,CASSLARTGAGEKLFF,TRBJ1-4,TRBV7-9,.,TRBD1